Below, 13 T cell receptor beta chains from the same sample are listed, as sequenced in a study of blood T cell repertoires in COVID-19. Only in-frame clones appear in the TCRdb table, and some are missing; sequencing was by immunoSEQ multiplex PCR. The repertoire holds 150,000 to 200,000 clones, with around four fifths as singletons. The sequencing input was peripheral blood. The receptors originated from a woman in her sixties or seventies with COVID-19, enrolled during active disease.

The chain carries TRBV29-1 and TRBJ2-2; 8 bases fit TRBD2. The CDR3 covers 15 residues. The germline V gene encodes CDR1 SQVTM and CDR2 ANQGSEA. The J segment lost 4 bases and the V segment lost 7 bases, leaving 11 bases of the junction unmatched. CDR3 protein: CSARTSGGATGELFF. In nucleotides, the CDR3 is TGCAGCGCGCGAACGAGCGGGGGTGCCACCGGGGAGCTGTTTTTT.

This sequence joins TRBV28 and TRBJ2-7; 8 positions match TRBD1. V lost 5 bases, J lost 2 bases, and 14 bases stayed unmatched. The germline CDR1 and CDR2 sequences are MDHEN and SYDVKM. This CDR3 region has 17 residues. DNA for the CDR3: TGTGCCAGCAGTCTCACTCTCGGCAGGGGGCCTGCCTACGAGCAGTACGTC. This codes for CASSLTLGRGPAYEQYV.

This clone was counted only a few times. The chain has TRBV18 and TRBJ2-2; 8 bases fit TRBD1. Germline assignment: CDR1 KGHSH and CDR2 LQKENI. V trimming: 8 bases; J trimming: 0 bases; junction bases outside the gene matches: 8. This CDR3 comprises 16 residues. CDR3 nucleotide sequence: TGTGCCAGCAGACATGGACAGGGCGCGAACACCGGGGAGCTGTTTTTT. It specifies CASRHGQGANTGELFF.

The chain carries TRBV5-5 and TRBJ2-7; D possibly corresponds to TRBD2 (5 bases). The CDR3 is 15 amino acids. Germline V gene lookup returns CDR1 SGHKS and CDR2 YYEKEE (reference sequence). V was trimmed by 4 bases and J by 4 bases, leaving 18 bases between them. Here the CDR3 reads CASSRGYRGGYEQYF. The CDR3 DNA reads TGTGCCAGCAGCCGAGGTTATCGGGGTGGGTACGAGCAGTACTTC.

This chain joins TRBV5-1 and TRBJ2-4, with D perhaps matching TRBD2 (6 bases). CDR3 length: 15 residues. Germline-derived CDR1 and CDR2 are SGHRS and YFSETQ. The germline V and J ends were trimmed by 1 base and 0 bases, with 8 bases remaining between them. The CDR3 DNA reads TGCGCCAGCAGCTTGCCGGAGGGAGCCAAAAACATTCAGTACTTC. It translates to CASSLPEGAKNIQYF.

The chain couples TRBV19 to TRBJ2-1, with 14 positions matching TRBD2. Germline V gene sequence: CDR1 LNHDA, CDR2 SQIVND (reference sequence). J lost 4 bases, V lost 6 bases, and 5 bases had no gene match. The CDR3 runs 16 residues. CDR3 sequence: CASSRLAGGTYNEQFF. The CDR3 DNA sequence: TGTGCCAGTAGCCGACTAGCGGGGGGGACTTACAATGAGCAGTTCTTC.

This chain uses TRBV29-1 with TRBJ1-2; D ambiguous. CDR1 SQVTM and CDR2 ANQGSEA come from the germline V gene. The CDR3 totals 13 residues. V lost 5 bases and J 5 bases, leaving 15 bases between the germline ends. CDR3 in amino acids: CSVKKGAGYGYTF. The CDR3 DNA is TGCAGCGTTAAGAAGGGAGCGGGATATGGCTACACCTTC.

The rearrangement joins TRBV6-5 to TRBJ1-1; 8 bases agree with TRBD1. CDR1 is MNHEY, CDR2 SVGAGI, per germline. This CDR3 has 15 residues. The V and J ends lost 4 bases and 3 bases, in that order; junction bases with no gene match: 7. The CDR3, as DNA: TGTGCCAGCAGTTTTGAGAGACAGGGGTACACTGAAGCTTTCTTT. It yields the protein CASSFERQGYTEAFF.

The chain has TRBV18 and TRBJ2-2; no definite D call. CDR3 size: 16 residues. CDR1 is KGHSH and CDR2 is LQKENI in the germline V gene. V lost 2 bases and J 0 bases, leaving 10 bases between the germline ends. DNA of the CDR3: TGTGCCAGCTCACCAGTTGCGCAGGCGAACACCGGGGAGCTGTTTTTT. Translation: CASSPVAQANTGELFF.

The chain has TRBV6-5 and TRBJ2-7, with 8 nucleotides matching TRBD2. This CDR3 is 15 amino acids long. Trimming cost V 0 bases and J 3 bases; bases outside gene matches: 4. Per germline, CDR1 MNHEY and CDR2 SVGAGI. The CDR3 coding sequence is TGTGCCAGCAGTTACTCGGGACTAGGAGTCTACGAGCAGTACTTC. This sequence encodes CASSYSGLGVYEQYF.

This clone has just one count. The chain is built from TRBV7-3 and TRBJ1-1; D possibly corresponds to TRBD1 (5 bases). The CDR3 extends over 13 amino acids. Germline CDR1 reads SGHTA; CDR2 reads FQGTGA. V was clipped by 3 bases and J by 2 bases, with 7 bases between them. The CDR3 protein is CASSFGGNTEAFF. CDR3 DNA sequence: TGTGCCAGCAGCTTCGGGGGAAACACTGAAGCTTTCTTT.

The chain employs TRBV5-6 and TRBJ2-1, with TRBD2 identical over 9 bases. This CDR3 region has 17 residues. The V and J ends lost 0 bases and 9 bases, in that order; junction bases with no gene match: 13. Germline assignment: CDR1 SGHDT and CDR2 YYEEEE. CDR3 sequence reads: CASSLVYGGRAQSEQFF. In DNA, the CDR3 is TGTGCCAGCAGCTTGGTATATGGCGGGAGGGCCCAGAGTGAGCAGTTCTTC.

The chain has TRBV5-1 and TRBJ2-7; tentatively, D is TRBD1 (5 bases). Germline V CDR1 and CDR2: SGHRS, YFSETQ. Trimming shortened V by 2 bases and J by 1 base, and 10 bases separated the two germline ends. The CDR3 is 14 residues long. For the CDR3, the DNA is TGCGCCAGCAGCTTAGTACCAGGGTCCTACGAGCAGTACTTC. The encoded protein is CASSLVPGSYEQYF.